These 6 T cell receptor beta chains originate from one sample sequenced in a study of control samples from healthy donors and cancer patients. Measured with immunoSEQ multiplex PCR; TCRdb has only the in-frame clones, and not every one. Of 99,000 or so clones in the sample, about four fifths were seen once. The sample was blood. These receptors originate from a woman aged 45-65 years in good health.

V and J are TRBV19 and TRBJ2-3; a weak D match, TRBD2 (6 bases). CDR1 and CDR2 (germline): LNHDA, SQIVND (reference sequence). V lost 6 bases to trimming and J lost 2 bases, with 12 bases between them. The CDR3 extends over 14 amino acids. As DNA, the CDR3 is TGTGCCAGTAGCCCGGGACTCCTCACAGATACGCAGTATTTT. It codes for CASSPGLLTDTQYF.

V and J are TRBV6-6 and TRBJ1-5; D may be TRBD1 (6 bases). Germline CDR1 reads MNHNY; CDR2 reads SVGAGI (reference sequence). The CDR3 totals 15 residues. Trimming pared 2 bases from V and 3 bases from J, leaving 11 bases between. CDR3: CASSYLGANNQPQHF. CDR3 sequence (DNA): TGTGCCAGCAGTTACCTGGGGGCCAACAATCAGCCCCAGCATTTT.

This rearrangement joins TRBV7-2 to TRBJ1-6, with 10 bases that match TRBD1. CDR1 SGHTA and CDR2 FQGNSA come from the germline V gene. Losses at the gene ends were 3 bases for V and 9 bases for J; bases not matched to a gene: 5. The CDR3 length is 15 residues. The CDR3 spells CASSLDRGWSSPLHF. In nucleotides, the CDR3 is TGTGCCAGCAGCTTGGACAGGGGGTGGAGTTCACCCCTCCACTTT.

CDR3 nucleotides: TGTGCCAGCAGCGTAGCTTTGCCGGGGCGCACAGATACGCAGTATTTT. As protein: CASSVALPGRTDTQYF. This chain links TRBV9 with TRBJ2-3; D may be TRBD1 or TRBD2 (5 bases each). V lost 0 bases and J lost 1, with 12 bases in between. The CDR3 extends over 16 amino acids. The germline CDR1 and CDR2 sequences are SGDLS and YYNGEE.

The gene calls are TRBV23-1 and TRBJ2-2; the D is unclear. TRBV23-1 is an ORF for which the function is uncertain. The CDR3 sequence is 15 residues long. V was cut by 2 bases and J by 3 bases, with 10 bases left in between. The CDR3 sequence is CASSQGRQYTGELFF. The DNA of the CDR3 is TGCGCCAGCAGTCAAGGGCGTCAGTACACCGGGGAGCTGTTTTTT.

This chain joins TRBV28 and TRBJ2-5, with unresolved D. This CDR3 contains 14 residues. Between the trimmed V and J ends, which lost 2 bases and 4 bases, there was a span of 11 bases. Germline loops: CDR1 MDHEN, CDR2 SYDVKM. The chain's CDR3 is CASSLGHFRETQYF. CDR3 bases: TGTGCCAGCAGTTTAGGGCATTTCCGAGAGACCCAGTACTTC. Together with reference TRBV28 and TRBJ2-5, the CDR3 gives the full variable domain: DVKVTQSSRYLVKRTGEKVFLECVQDMDHENMFWYRQDPGLGLRLIYFSYDVKMKEKGDIPEGYSVSREKKERFSLILESASTNQTSMYLCASSLGHFRETQYFGPGTRLLVL.